This T cell receptor beta chain was recovered during a study of quantifying T cell responses using KT2 cells. Study background: cDNA was made from DNase-treated RNA using alpha and beta constant primers.

The cDNA 3' end received a ligated oligonucleotide with a UMI. First-round PCR used three to five cycles and beta primers RC1.1 and RC1.2 covering TRBC1 and TRBC2. TCRdb re-analysed the UMI-ligation and nested PCR reads in MiXCR, keeping a single row per CDR3 protein. The data show about 33,000 distinct CDR3 sequences, with about 9.3% seen just once and 9.5% to 10% held by the top ten. Overall study results and limits: At about one KT2 cell per 100,000 PBMC, KT2 sequences were still detected. Very high KT2 spike-in numbers caused saturation in KT2 sequence detection.

In its sample, this clonotype was seen many times. Its antigen is not known. Unfractionated PBMC were spiked with known numbers of KT2 clone cells. Losses at the gene ends were 5 bases for V and 1 base for J; bases not matched to a gene: 24. The CDR3 extends over 22 amino acids. The germline gives CDR1 DFQATT, CDR2 SNEGSKA (reference sequence). The J gene is TRBJ2-3, the V gene TRBV20-1; 13 nucleotides match TRBD2. The receptor was derived from a human donor. The specimen sequenced was PBMCs spiked with cells of the T cell clone KT2. CDR3 sequence reads: CSAGGKGRTSGRVPSRTDTQYF. The CDR3 coding sequence is TGCAGTGCTGGAGGAAAAGGACGGACTAGCGGGAGAGTACCAAGCCGCACAGATACGCAGTATTTT.